The 13 T cell receptor beta chains below come from one sample, sequenced in a study of blood T cell repertoires in COVID-19. Some clones are missing from TCRdb's copy, which holds only in-frame ones; the method was immunoSEQ multiplex PCR. The sample has about 260,000 clones, more than 75% seen once. The material sequenced was peripheral blood. Receptors originate from a middle-aged man with active or convalescent COVID-19.

The rearrangement links TRBV24-1 to TRBJ1-5, with D uncertain. From germline, CDR1 is KGHDR and CDR2 SFDVKD. Trimming removed 2 bases from V and 4 bases from J, with 11 bases in between. The CDR3 length is 15 residues. The CDR3 region has the DNA TGTGCCACCAGTGATTCTGGCAGGCCAAATCAGCCCCAGCATTTT. This translates into CATSDSGRPNQPQHF.

This sequence joins TRBV2 and TRBJ2-7; 10 nucleotides line up with TRBD2. CDR1 and CDR2 from the germline V gene are SNHLY and FYNNEI. Trimming removed 6 bases from V and 5 bases from J; junction bases left unmatched: 4. This CDR3 region has 13 residues. The DNA for the CDR3 is TGTGCCAGCAGGGCTAGCGGGAGCCACGAGCAGTACTTC. As protein: CASRASGSHEQYF.

The chain combines TRBV5-6 with TRBJ2-3; D may be TRBD2 (5 bases). Between the trimmed V and J ends, which lost 3 bases and 6 bases, there was a span of 14 bases. Germline loops: CDR1 SGHDT, CDR2 YYEEEE. CDR3 length equals 14 residues. CDR3 loop: CASSSESSGDTQYF. CDR3 nucleotide sequence: TGTGCCAGCAGCTCAGAGTCCTCGGGGGATACGCAGTATTTT.

The V and J genes are TRBV12-3 or TRBV12-4 and TRBJ1-1; no definite D call. CDR3 length: 13 amino acids. The ends were cut back, 5 bases at V and 5 bases at J, with 12 bases in the middle. For the CDR3, the DNA is TGTGCCAGCAGTCCCCAGATGGCTACTGAAGCTTTCTTT. Translating gives CASSPQMATEAFF.

The V gene is TRBV12-5, the J gene TRBJ2-5; 8 bases match TRBD2. V shed 5 bases and J 10 bases; nucleotides not matched to a gene: 9. Germline-derived CDR1 and CDR2 are LGHNT and FRNRAP. The CDR3 sequence is 13 residues long. This CDR3 reads CASGAGGYKIQYF. The CDR3 nucleotides read TGTGCTAGTGGTGCGGGGGGTTACAAGATCCAGTACTTC.

The chain joins TRBV29-1 to TRBJ2-3; TRBD2 might be the D (6 bases). This CDR3 contains 13 residues. Germline V CDR1 and CDR2: SQVTM, ANQGSEA. The CDR3, as DNA: TGCACCGGGGAGGAGTCAGGTACAGATACGCAGTATTTT. It codes for CTGEESGTDTQYF.

The chain carries TRBV30 and TRBJ1-1; D call uncertain. V lost 4 bases to trimming and J lost 7 bases, with 16 bases between them. Germline CDR1 and CDR2: GTSNPN and SVGIG (reference sequence). The CDR3 contains 13 residues. The CDR3 here is CAWKRRREGEAFF. The CDR3 coding sequence is TGTGCCTGGAAAAGGCGTCGGGAGGGTGAAGCTTTCTTT.

The genes are TRBV9 and TRBJ2-3; D may be TRBD1 (6 bases). There are 13 residues in the CDR3. Trimming pared 4 bases from V and 9 bases from J, leaving 15 bases between. Germline-derived CDR1 and CDR2 are SGDLS and YYNGEE. This CDR3 is CASSRGPGGTQYF. Written as DNA, the CDR3 is TGTGCCAGCAGCCGAGGGCCTGGGGGCACGCAGTATTTT.

This chain uses TRBV6-4 with TRBJ2-6, with 7 positions matching TRBD1. This CDR3 region has 17 residues. V shed 4 bases, J shed 0 bases, and the junction held 6 bases outside the gene matches. The germline gives CDR1 MRHNA, CDR2 SNTAGT. The CDR3 spells CASSAGTANSGANVLTF. CDR3 DNA sequence: TGTGCCAGCAGTGCCGGGACAGCGAACTCTGGGGCCAACGTCCTGACTTTC.

The chain is built from TRBV18 and TRBJ2-5; D unresolved. From germline, CDR1 is KGHSH and CDR2 LQKENI. This CDR3 contains 13 residues. The V end lost 0 bases, the J end lost 5 bases, and 7 bases lay between the germline ends. In DNA form, the CDR3 reads TGTGCCAGCTCACCACCCCTCCGGGAGACCCAGTACTTC. Protein: CASSPPLRETQYF.

The genes are TRBV6-1 and TRBJ1-2; 7 bases fit TRBD1. The junction had 15 bases not matched to a gene; V was cut back by 3 bases and J by 8 bases. The length of the CDR3 is 16 residues. Germline V CDR1 and CDR2: MNHNS, SASEGT. This chain's CDR3 is CASSEGQRIVMRGYTF. The DNA for the CDR3 is TGTGCCAGCAGTGAGGGACAGCGCATTGTAATGCGGGGCTACACCTTC.

The chain has TRBV9 and TRBJ2-3, with D perhaps matching TRBD1 (6 bases). V gave up 3 bases and J gave up 5 bases, with 7 bases separating them. This CDR3 has 12 amino acids. Germline lookup yields CDR1 SGDLS and CDR2 YYNGEE. The CDR3 is CASSGGQDTQYF. The CDR3 nucleotides are TGTGCCAGCAGCGGGGGGCAAGATACGCAGTATTTT.

The chain links TRBV24-1 to TRBJ2-7; 9 nucleotides line up with TRBD1. J lost 2 bases, V lost 7 bases, and 11 bases had no gene match. Germline lookup yields CDR1 KGHDR and CDR2 SFDVKD. The CDR3 has 16 amino acids. The CDR3 is CATSQSRTGETYEQYF. CDR3 DNA sequence: TGTGCCACCAGCCAGTCACGGACAGGGGAAACCTACGAGCAGTACTTC.